The next 30 T cell receptor beta chains were all read from a single sample in a study of OX40 agonist ivuxolimab in advanced cancers. Libraries were built with the immunoSEQ multiplex PCR assay. TCRdb took this table from immuneACCESS and kept in-frame rearrangements with V and J called. Such tables lack part of the clones; where checked against another copy, unresolved V genes explain under half of the gap, and the rest is unexplained. The sample has about 110,000 clones on record, roughly nine tenths of them singletons. The ten largest clones capture roughly 0.5% of the sample. The sequences come from CD4+ or CD8+ T cells sorted from blood, collected in a trial of the OX40 agonist ivuxolimab. The receptors come from an adult with an advanced solid tumor such as melanoma, head and neck, liver or kidney cancer.

This chain connects TRBV19 to TRBJ2-7; D might be TRBD2 (5 bases). The CDR3 length is 13 residues. Germline V gives CDR1 LNHDA, CDR2 SQIVND (reference sequence). The V end was cut by 0 bases, the J end by 7 bases, with 10 bases between. The chain's CDR3 is CASSIDRGLEQYF. In DNA, the CDR3 is TGTGCCAGTAGTATAGACCGGGGTTTGGAGCAGTACTTC.

V usage is TRBV5-1 and J usage is TRBJ2-7; 13 bases line up with TRBD2. V trimming: 4 bases; J trimming: 0 bases; junction bases outside the gene matches: 10. Germline loops: CDR1 SGHRS, CDR2 YFSETQ. The CDR3 is 18 residues long. DNA of the CDR3: TGCGCCAGCAGCCGCCAGACTAGCGGGGGGACCAGCTCCTACGAGCAGTACTTC. This codes for CASSRQTSGGTSSYEQYF. Drawing the rest from reference TRBV5-1 and TRBJ2-7, the complete variable domain is KAGVTQTPRYLIKTRGQQVTLSCSPISGHRSVSWYQQTPGQGLQFLFEYFSETQRNKGNFPGRFSGRQFSNSRSEMNVSTLELGDSALYLCASSRQTSGGTSSYEQYFGPGTRLTVT.

DNA for the CDR3: TGTGCCAGCAGGCGGGGGGGCACAGATACGCAGTATTTT. Translating gives CASRRGGTDTQYF. The chain recombines TRBV28 with TRBJ2-3; TRBD2 agrees at 8 bases. The ends lost 6 bases at V and 1 base at J; junction bases unmatched: 0. This CDR3 is built from 13 residues. CDR1 is MDHEN, CDR2 SYDVKM, per germline.

The genes are TRBV6-5 and TRBJ2-1; 7 bases line up with TRBD1. The germline V gene encodes CDR1 MNHEY and CDR2 SVGAGI. With V trimmed by 2 bases and J by 6 bases, 1 base remained unmatched. The CDR3 loop spans 13 amino acids. The CDR3 DNA follows: TGTGCCAGCAGTTACCGACAGGGCAATGAGCAGTTCTTC. This encodes CASSYRQGNEQFF.

The rearrangement links TRBV30 to TRBJ2-6; tentatively, D is TRBD1 or TRBD2 (5 bases each). The CDR3 has 16 amino acids. The V end was cut by 5 bases, the J end by 1 base, with 15 bases between. Germline loops: CDR1 GTSNPN, CDR2 SVGIG (reference sequence). The CDR3 region has the DNA TGTGCCTGGTCAGACCCGGGACGTTCTGGGGCCAACGTCCTGACTTTC. Protein product: CAWSDPGRSGANVLTF.

The genes are TRBV19 and TRBJ2-3; 9 nucleotides align to TRBD2. Germline V gene sequence: CDR1 LNHDA, CDR2 SQIVND (reference sequence). This CDR3 is built from 15 residues. With 8 bases clipped from V and 4 bases from J, the junction kept 10 bases outside the gene matches. The CDR3, as DNA: TGTGCCAGTGCCCCAGCGGGGGGAGTGGCAGATACGCAGTATTTT. Translated, it gives CASAPAGGVADTQYF. The full variable domain, its missing parts supplied by reference TRBV19 and TRBJ2-3, is DGGITQSPKYLFRKEGQNVTLSCEQNLNHDAMYWYRQDPGQGLRLIYYSQIVNDFQKGDIAEGYSVSREKKESFPLTVTSAQKNPTAFYLCASAPAGGVADTQYFGPGTRLTVL.

The rearrangement joins TRBV18 to TRBJ2-5; 10 nucleotides match TRBD2. The CDR3 extends over 17 amino acids. Germline V gene data show CDR1 as KGHSH and CDR2 as LQKENI. The trim removed 4 bases at V and 3 bases at J, leaving 11 bases unmatched. This CDR3 reads CASSLSLLGLAEETQYF. The CDR3 nucleotides read TGTGCCAGCTCACTGTCTCTACTAGGACTAGCGGAAGAGACCCAGTACTTC.

The J gene is TRBJ1-4, the V gene TRBV11-2; D might be TRBD1 (6 bases). The CDR3 is 12 amino acids. Trimming left V 5 bases short and J 7 bases short, with 8 bases between. CDR1 and CDR2 from the germline V gene are SGHAT and FQNNGV. The CDR3 sequence is CASSEQGEKLFF. DNA of the CDR3: TGTGCCAGCAGCGAACAGGGTGAAAAACTGTTTTTT.

In this sample, this clone turned up once. The chain joins TRBV18 to TRBJ1-6; a weak D match, TRBD1 (5 bases). The CDR3 consists of 15 residues. CDR1 and CDR2 (germline): KGHSH, LQKENI. Trimming removed 3 bases at V and 6 bases at J, with 12 bases between. The CDR3 DNA reads as TGTGCCAGCTCACCGCCGGGACGGTTTAATTCACCCCTCCACTTT. The encoded protein is CASSPPGRFNSPLHF.

This clone has just one count. The CDR3 sequence is CASSESEGEQFF. Here the CDR3 DNA reads TGCGCCAGCAGTGAGTCGGAGGGTGAGCAGTTCTTC. V usage is TRBV10-1 and J usage is TRBJ2-1; perhaps TRBD2 as D (6 bases). V lost 0 bases and J lost 9, with 6 bases in between. Germline CDR1 is WNHNN and CDR2 is SYGVQD (reference sequence). The CDR3 has 12 amino acids.

The genes are TRBV5-5 and TRBJ1-5; possibly TRBD1 for D (6 bases). V was pared by 0 bases and J by 7 bases, with 11 bases between. This CDR3 spans 14 amino acids. Looked up from germline, CDR1 is SGHKS and CDR2 is YYEKEE (reference sequence). CDR3 DNA sequence: TGTGCCAGCAGCTTGGTCAGGGGTCGACAGCCCCAGCATTTT. This translates into CASSLVRGRQPQHF. Using reference TRBV5-5 and TRBJ1-5 for the parts outside the CDR3, the full variable domain is DAGVTQSPTHLIKTRGQQVTLRCSPISGHKSVSWYQQVLGQGPQFIFQYYEKEERGRGNFPDRFSARQFPNYSSELNVNALLLGDSALYLCASSLVRGRQPQHFGDGTRLSIL.

V usage is TRBV21-1 and J usage is TRBJ2-5; TRBD2 is taken as the D call from the table, unchecked against the DNA. TRBV21-1 is a listed pseudogene. The CDR3 has 13 residues. The CDR3 coding sequence is TGTGCCAGCAGCCCCCGCCGGGAAGAGACCCAGTACTTC. Protein sequence: CASSPRREETQYF.

This chain joins TRBV20-1 and TRBJ2-7; D is tentatively TRBD1 or TRBD2 (5 bases each). The CDR3 has 11 residues. Germline lookup yields CDR1 DFQATT and CDR2 SNEGSKA (reference sequence). The V end lost 8 bases, the J end lost 6 bases, and 14 bases lay between the germline ends. The CDR3 sequence is CSWVQGPEQYF. CDR3 nucleotide sequence: TGCAGTTGGGTGCAGGGACCCGAGCAGTACTTC.

This clone was counted between two and nine times. CDR3 sequence reads: CASSEFGPYEQYF. CDR3 nucleotides: TGTGCCAGCAGTGAATTCGGGCCCTACGAGCAGTACTTC. The chain recombines TRBV2 with TRBJ2-7; D unclear. Germline V lookup: CDR1 SNHLY, CDR2 FYNNEI. V lost 2 bases and J 2 bases, leaving 7 bases between the germline ends. This CDR3 is 13 amino acids long.

CDR3 amino acids: CASAGKQYF. The CDR3 DNA is TGCGCCAGCGCGGGTAAGCAGTACTTC. The gene calls are TRBV23-1 and TRBJ2-7, with D possibly matching TRBD2 (5 bases). TRBV23-1 is known as an ORF, though its function is uncertain. The V gene lost 8 bases and the J gene lost 8 bases, with 7 bases spanning the gap. The CDR3 is 9 amino acids.

The V call is TRBV15, the J call TRBJ1-4; the match to TRBD1 covers 7 bases. This CDR3 comprises 14 residues. Per germline, CDR1 LNHNV and CDR2 YYDKDF (reference sequence). With V trimmed by 5 bases and J by 4 bases, 4 bases remained unmatched. The CDR3 DNA reads as TGTGCCACCAGCCGACAGGGAAGTAATGAAAAACTGTTTTTT. It specifies CATSRQGSNEKLFF. Full variable domain (rest looked up from reference TRBV15 and TRBJ1-4): DAMVIQNPRYQVTQFGKPVTLSCSQTLNHNVMYWYQQKSSQAPKLLFHYYDKDFNNEADTPDNFQSRRPNTSFCFLDIRSPGLGDTAMYLCATSRQGSNEKLFFGSGTQLSVL.

This chain uses TRBV25-1 with TRBJ2-1; 9 bases are a match to TRBD2. The J segment lost 2 bases and the V segment lost 6 bases, leaving 2 bases of the junction unmatched. The CDR3 is 14 amino acids. CDR1 MGHDK and CDR2 SYGVNS come from the germline V gene. The CDR3 DNA follows: TGTGCCAGCAGCTCTAGCGGGGCCTACAATGAGCAGTTCTTC. This encodes CASSSSGAYNEQFF.

The genes are TRBV10-2 and TRBJ2-7; 8 bases are shared with TRBD1. Germline V gives CDR1 WSHSY, CDR2 SAAADI. The CDR3 is made up of 13 amino acids. With 6 bases clipped from V and 2 bases from J, the junction kept 3 bases outside the gene matches. This chain's CDR3 is CASSRDRPYEQYF. CDR3 bases: TGCGCCAGCAGCCGGGACAGGCCCTACGAGCAGTACTTC.

This clone has more than one count but fewer than ten. The V and J genes are TRBV7-9 and TRBJ2-2, with 7 positions matching TRBD1. The J segment lost 9 bases and the V segment lost 3 bases, leaving 7 bases of the junction unmatched. CDR1 and CDR2 from the germline V gene are SEHNR and FQNEAQ (reference sequence). The CDR3 has 14 amino acids. CDR3 sequence reads: CASSFTGQVRELFF. The CDR3, as DNA: TGTGCCAGCAGCTTTACAGGACAGGTCCGGGAGCTGTTTTTT.

The CDR3 sequence: CASSSGPASGNTIYF. The CDR3 region has the DNA TGTGCCAGCAGTTCCGGACCGGCCTCTGGAAACACCATATATTTT. The V gene is TRBV28, the J gene TRBJ1-3; D call uncertain. The germline V gene has CDR1 MDHEN and CDR2 SYDVKM. V lost 4 bases and J 0 bases, leaving 10 bases between the germline ends. The CDR3 runs to 15 residues.

The rearrangement links TRBV10-3 to TRBJ2-4; 7 nucleotides line up with TRBD1. With V trimmed by 6 bases and J by 5 bases, 4 bases remained unmatched. The CDR3 sequence is 13 residues long. CDR1 and CDR2 from the germline V gene are ENHRY and SYGVKD. CDR3 bases: TGTGCCATCAGACGCGACAGGGAAAACATTCAGTACTTC. As protein: CAIRRDRENIQYF.

This chain's CDR3 is CASSLAGVGYNEQFF. The CDR3 nucleotides read TGTGCCAGCAGCTTGGCGGGGGTAGGCTACAATGAGCAGTTCTTC. The J gene is TRBJ2-1, the V gene TRBV5-6, with a tentative D call TRBD2 (6 bases). The ends were cut back, 0 bases at V and 3 bases at J, with 10 bases in the middle. Germline-derived CDR1 and CDR2 are SGHDT and YYEEEE. This CDR3 has 15 amino acids.

The genes are TRBV5-1 and TRBJ2-2; no reliable D call. V was pared by 4 bases and J by 3 bases, with 13 bases between. This CDR3 comprises 15 residues. Germline V gene sequence: CDR1 SGHRS, CDR2 YFSETQ. The CDR3 is CASSLVRPDTGELFF. As DNA, the CDR3 is TGCGCCAGCAGCCTAGTCCGCCCCGACACCGGGGAGCTGTTTTTT. Variable domain in full (rest from reference TRBV5-1 and TRBJ2-2): KAGVTQTPRYLIKTRGQQVTLSCSPISGHRSVSWYQQTPGQGLQFLFEYFSETQRNKGNFPGRFSGRQFSNSRSEMNVSTLELGDSALYLCASSLVRPDTGELFFGEGSRLTVL.

The genes are TRBV28 and TRBJ2-7; D unclear. V lost 1 base to trimming and J lost 9 bases, with 10 bases between them. Germline V gene lookup returns CDR1 MDHEN and CDR2 SYDVKM. The CDR3 totals 12 residues. The CDR3 loop is CASSLSVERQYF. The CDR3 bases are TGTGCCAGCAGTTTATCAGTGGAAAGGCAGTACTTC.

This clone has more than one count but fewer than ten. This rearrangement joins TRBV7-9 to TRBJ1-2, with D tentatively TRBD1 (6 bases). The CDR3 runs to 14 residues. V gave up 9 bases and J gave up 4 bases, with 18 bases separating them. Germline V gives CDR1 SEHNR, CDR2 FQNEAQ (reference sequence). In nucleotides, the CDR3 is TGTGCCAGTGGAGCGGGGGGGCTGGGCTATGGCTACACCTTC. Encoded protein: CASGAGGLGYGYTF.

The gene calls are TRBV2 and TRBJ2-5; D remains unclear. This CDR3 comprises 12 residues. V lost 6 bases and J 5 bases, leaving 10 bases between the germline ends. CDR1 is SNHLY and CDR2 is FYNNEI in the germline V gene. The CDR3 DNA follows: TGTGCCAGCAGCACCTTGGGGGAGACCCAGTACTTC. This sequence encodes CASSTLGETQYF.

The chain is built from TRBV30 and TRBJ1-1; 7 bases agree with TRBD1. Germline trimming cut 4 bases from V and 5 bases from J; bases unmatched to any gene: 7. Per the germline V gene, CDR1 is GTSNPN and CDR2 is SVGIG (reference sequence). The CDR3 sequence is 13 residues long. The CDR3 region is CAWTEGARTEAFF. The CDR3 bases are TGTGCCTGGACGGAGGGGGCAAGGACTGAAGCTTTCTTT.

The gene calls are TRBV29-1 and TRBJ1-2; unclear D gene. Per the germline V gene, CDR1 is SQVTM and CDR2 is ANQGSEA. The length of the CDR3 is 11 residues. The CDR3 bases are TGCAGTGGTCTTGTCAACTATGGCTACACCTTC. This encodes CSGLVNYGYTF. Filled out from reference TRBV29-1 and TRBJ1-2, the complete variable domain reads SAVISQKPSRDICQRGTSLTIQCQVDSQVTMMFWYRQQPGQSLTLIATANQGSEATYESGFVIDKFPISRPNLTFSTLTVSNMSPEDSSIYLCSGLVNYGYTFGSGTRLTVV.

A single count supports this clone. The chain uses TRBV5-6 and TRBJ1-1; no definite D call. This CDR3 region has 11 residues. In germline, CDR1 is SGHDT, CDR2 YYEEEE. V was shortened by 2 bases and J by 12 bases, with 11 bases between the two germline ends. CDR3 region: CASSLGGGSFF. Written as DNA, the CDR3 is TGTGCCAGCAGCTTAGGTGGTGGGTCTTTCTTT.

The chain has TRBV28 and TRBJ2-7; D is unresolved. Trimming removed 3 bases from V and 1 base from J, with 13 bases in between. Germline V CDR1 and CDR2: MDHEN, SYDVKM. There are 15 residues in the CDR3. In nucleotides, the CDR3 is TGTGCCAGCAGTTTGGGCGGTTCAGGTTCCTACGAGCAGTACTTC. It encodes CASSLGGSGSYEQYF.